This entry is about one T cell receptor beta chain. The data are from a study of blood T cell repertoires in COVID-19. Study details: COVID-19 samples, acute and convalescent, were from the United States, Italy and Spain.

V lost 4 bases, J lost 2 bases, and 4 bases stayed unmatched. Germline CDR1 and CDR2: MGHRA and YSYEKL. The length of the CDR3 is 15 residues. In the study's own analysis: Amplification of reference gene primers was used by the study to estimate nucleated cell counts. Sequenced by immunoSEQ multiplex PCR; TCRdb stores in-frame clones only, minus some. That table gives V, J and clone size, and the DNA gave D and trimming. This table holds more than 140,000 clones, approximately 82% found once. Sequenced material: peripheral blood. This TCR was recovered from a human donor in a cohort sampled during active COVID-19. The chain links TRBV4-1 to TRBJ2-1; 8 bases map to TRBD1. The CDR3 DNA sequence: TGCGCCAGCAGCCTGGACAGGGACACCTACAATGAGCAGTTCTTC. Translated: CASSLDRDTYNEQFF.